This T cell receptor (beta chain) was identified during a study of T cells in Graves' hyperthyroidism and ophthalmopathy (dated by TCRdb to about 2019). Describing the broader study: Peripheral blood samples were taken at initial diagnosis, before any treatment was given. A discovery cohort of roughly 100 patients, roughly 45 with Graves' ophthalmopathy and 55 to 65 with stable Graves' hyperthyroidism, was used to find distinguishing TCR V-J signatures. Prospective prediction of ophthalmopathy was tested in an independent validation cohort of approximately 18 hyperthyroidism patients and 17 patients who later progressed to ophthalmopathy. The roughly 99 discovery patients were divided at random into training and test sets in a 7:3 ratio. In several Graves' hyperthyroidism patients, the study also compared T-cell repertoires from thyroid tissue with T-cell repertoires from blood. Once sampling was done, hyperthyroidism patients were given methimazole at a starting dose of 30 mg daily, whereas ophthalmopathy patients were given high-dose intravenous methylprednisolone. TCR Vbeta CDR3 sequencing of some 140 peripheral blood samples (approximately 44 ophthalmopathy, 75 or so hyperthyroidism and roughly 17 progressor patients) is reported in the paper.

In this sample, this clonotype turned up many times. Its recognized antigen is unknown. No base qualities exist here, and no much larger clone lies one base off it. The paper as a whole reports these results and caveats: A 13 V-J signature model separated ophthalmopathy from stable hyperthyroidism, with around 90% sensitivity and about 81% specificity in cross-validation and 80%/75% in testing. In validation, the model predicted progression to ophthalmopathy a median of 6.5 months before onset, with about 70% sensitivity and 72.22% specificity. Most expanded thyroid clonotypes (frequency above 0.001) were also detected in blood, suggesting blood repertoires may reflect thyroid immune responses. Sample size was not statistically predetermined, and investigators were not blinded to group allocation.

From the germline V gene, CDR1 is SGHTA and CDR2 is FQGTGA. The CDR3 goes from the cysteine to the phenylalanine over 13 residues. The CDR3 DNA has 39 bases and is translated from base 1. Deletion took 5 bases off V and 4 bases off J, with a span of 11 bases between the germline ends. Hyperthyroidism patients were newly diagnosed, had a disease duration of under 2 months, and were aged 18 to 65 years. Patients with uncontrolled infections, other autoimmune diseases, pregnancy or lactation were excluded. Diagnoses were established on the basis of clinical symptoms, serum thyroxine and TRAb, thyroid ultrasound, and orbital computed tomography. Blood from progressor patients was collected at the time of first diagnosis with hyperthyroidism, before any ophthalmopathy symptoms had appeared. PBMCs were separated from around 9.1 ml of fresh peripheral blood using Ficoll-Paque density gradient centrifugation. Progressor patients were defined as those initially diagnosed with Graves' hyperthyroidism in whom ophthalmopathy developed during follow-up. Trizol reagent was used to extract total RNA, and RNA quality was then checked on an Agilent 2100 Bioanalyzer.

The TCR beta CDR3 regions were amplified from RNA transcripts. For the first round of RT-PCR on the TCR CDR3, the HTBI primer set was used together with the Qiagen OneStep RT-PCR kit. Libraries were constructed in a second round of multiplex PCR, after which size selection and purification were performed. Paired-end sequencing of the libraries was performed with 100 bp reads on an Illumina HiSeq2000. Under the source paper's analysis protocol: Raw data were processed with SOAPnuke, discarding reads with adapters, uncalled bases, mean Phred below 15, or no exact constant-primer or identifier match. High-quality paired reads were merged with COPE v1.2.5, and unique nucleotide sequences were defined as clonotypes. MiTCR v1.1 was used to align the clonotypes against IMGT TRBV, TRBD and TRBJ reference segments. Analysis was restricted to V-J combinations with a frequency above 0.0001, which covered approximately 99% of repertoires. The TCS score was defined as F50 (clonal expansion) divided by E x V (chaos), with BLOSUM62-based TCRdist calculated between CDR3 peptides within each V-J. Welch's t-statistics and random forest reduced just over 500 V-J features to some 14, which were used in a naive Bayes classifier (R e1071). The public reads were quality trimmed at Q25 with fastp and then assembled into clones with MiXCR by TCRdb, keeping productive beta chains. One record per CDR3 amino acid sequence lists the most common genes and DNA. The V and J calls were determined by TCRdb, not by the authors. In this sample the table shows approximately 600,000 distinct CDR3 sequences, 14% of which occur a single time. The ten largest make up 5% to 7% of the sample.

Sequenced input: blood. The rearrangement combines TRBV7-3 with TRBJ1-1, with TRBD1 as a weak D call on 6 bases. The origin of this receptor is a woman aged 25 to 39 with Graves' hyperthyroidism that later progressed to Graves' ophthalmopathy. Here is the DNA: TGTGCCAGCAGCGCACAGGGCGGCACTGAAGCTTTCTTT. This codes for CASSAQGGTEAFF.